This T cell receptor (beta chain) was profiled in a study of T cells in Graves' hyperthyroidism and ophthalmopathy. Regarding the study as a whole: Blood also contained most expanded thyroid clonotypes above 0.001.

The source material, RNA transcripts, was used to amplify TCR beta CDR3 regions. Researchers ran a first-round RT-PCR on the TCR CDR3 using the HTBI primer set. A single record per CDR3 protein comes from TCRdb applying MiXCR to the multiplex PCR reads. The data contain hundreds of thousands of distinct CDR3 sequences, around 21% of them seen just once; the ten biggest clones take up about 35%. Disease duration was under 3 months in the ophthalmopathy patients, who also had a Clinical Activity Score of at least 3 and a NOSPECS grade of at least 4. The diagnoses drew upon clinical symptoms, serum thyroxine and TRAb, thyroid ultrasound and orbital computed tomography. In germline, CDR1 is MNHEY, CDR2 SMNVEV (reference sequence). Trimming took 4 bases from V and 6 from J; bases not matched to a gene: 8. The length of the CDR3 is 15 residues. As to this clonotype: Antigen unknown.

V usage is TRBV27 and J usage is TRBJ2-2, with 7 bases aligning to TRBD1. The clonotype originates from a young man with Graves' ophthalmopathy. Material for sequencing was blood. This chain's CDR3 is CASSWSGGMAGELFF. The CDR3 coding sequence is TGTGCCAGCAGTTGGTCAGGGGGAATGGCCGGGGAGCTGTTTTTT.